The rows below give T cell receptor beta chains drawn from one sample of a study of PD-1 blockade in classical Hodgkin lymphoma. TCRdb keeps only in-frame clones here, not all; method: immunoSEQ multiplex PCR. The table includes 10,000 to 15,000 clones, 65% to 85% detected once. Sequencing used CD4+ T cells from blood, obtained at baseline. These receptors originate from a human donor with classical Hodgkin lymphoma. Both conserved end residues are part of each CDR3. Fields, in order: V gene, CDR3 length, J gene, D gene, clone size, CDR3 protein, CDR3 DNA. D genes are given only for firm matches. For some rows the clone size is stated as once, few or many, or as a class when expanded; others skip it.

v_gene: TRBV7-2
len: 16
j_gene: TRBJ2-7
d_gene: -
abundance: -
CDR3aa: CASSLESLGVPYEQYF
CDR3nt: TGTGCCAGCAGCTTAGAGAGCTTGGGGGTGCCCTACGAGCAGTACTTC

v_gene: TRBV11-2
len: 14
j_gene: TRBJ2-7
d_gene: TRBD2
abundance: -
CDR3aa: CASSPRTSGGEQYF
CDR3nt: TGTGCCAGCAGCCCGAGGACTAGCGGGGGAGAGCAGTACTTC

v_gene: TRBV18
len: 17
j_gene: TRBJ1-5
d_gene: -
abundance: -
CDR3aa: CASSSLSIPAGIKPQHF
CDR3nt: TGTGCCAGCTCATCGCTCTCGATACCGGCCGGAATCAAGCCCCAGCATTTT

v_gene: TRBV11-1
len: 14
j_gene: TRBJ1-3
d_gene: -
abundance: -
CDR3aa: CASSLISFGNTIYF
CDR3nt: TGTGCCAGCAGCTTAATTTCGTTCGGAAACACCATATATTTT

v_gene: TRBV2
len: 15
j_gene: TRBJ1-3
d_gene: TRBD1
abundance: few
CDR3aa: CASRRQGGTGNTIYF
CDR3nt: TGTGCCAGCAGGAGACAGGGCGGGACTGGAAACACCATATATTTT

v_gene: TRBV9
len: 13
j_gene: TRBJ2-3
d_gene: -
abundance: once
CDR3aa: CASSVETTDTQYF
CDR3nt: TGTGCCAGCAGCGTAGAGACCACAGATACGCAGTATTTT

v_gene: TRBV7-2
len: 15
j_gene: TRBJ1-6
d_gene: TRBD1
abundance: -
CDR3aa: CASSFRQGGNSPLHF
CDR3nt: TGTGCCAGCAGCTTCCGACAGGGGGGGAATTCACCCCTCCACTTT

v_gene: TRBV6-1
len: 12
j_gene: TRBJ1-1
d_gene: -
abundance: -
CDR3aa: CASTQGMREAFF
CDR3nt: TGTGCCAGCACACAGGGAATGCGTGAAGCTTTCTTT

v_gene: TRBV30
len: 16
j_gene: TRBJ1-5
d_gene: -
abundance: once
CDR3aa: CAWSGKIGGTGQPQHF
CDR3nt: TGTGCCTGGAGCGGAAAAATAGGGGGTACGGGTCAGCCCCAGCATTTT

v_gene: TRBV5-1
len: 15
j_gene: TRBJ1-6
d_gene: TRBD1
abundance: few
CDR3aa: CASSKGQGANSPLHF
CDR3nt: TGCGCCAGCAGCAAGGGACAGGGAGCGAATTCACCCCTCCACTTT

v_gene: TRBV7-9
len: 19
j_gene: TRBJ1-4
d_gene: TRBD1
abundance: once
CDR3aa: CASSLMSGTGKLHNEKLFF
CDR3nt: TGTGCCAGCAGCTTAATGTCGGGGACAGGGAAGTTGCATAATGAAAAACTGTTTTTT

v_gene: TRBV7-2
len: 14
j_gene: TRBJ2-1
d_gene: TRBD1
abundance: -
CDR3aa: CASSFRDRQSEQFF
CDR3nt: TGTGCCAGCAGCTTCCGGGACAGGCAAAGTGAGCAGTTCTTC

v_gene: TRBV28
len: 13
j_gene: TRBJ2-7
d_gene: TRBD2
abundance: -
CDR3aa: CASWGLAGLEQYF
CDR3nt: TGTGCCAGTTGGGGACTAGCGGGGTTGGAGCAGTACTTC

v_gene: TRBV2
len: 16
j_gene: TRBJ2-7
d_gene: -
abundance: -
CDR3aa: CASMGGQMTPIYEQYF
CDR3nt: TGTGCCAGCATGGGGGGCCAGATGACGCCCATCTACGAGCAGTACTTC

v_gene: TRBV28
len: 15
j_gene: TRBJ2-7
d_gene: -
abundance: -
CDR3aa: CASSSPGGPTYEQYF
CDR3nt: TGTGCCAGCAGTTCCCCCGGGGGCCCCACCTACGAGCAGTACTTC

v_gene: TRBV4-3
len: 17
j_gene: TRBJ2-4
d_gene: -
abundance: -
CDR3aa: CASSHDRIRGPKNIQYF
CDR3nt: TGCGCCAGCAGCCATGACAGAATCCGCGGGCCCAAAAACATTCAGTACTTC

v_gene: TRBV7-2
len: 17
j_gene: TRBJ2-7
d_gene: TRBD1
abundance: -
CDR3aa: CASSLRIIGTGVGEQYF
CDR3nt: TGTGCCAGCAGCTTAAGAATAATAGGGACAGGGGTCGGGGAGCAGTACTTC

v_gene: TRBV28
len: 14
j_gene: TRBJ2-7
d_gene: TRBD2
abundance: -
CDR3aa: CASSSAGGLVEQYF
CDR3nt: TGTGCCAGCAGTTCGGCGGGGGGGCTAGTCGAGCAGTACTTC

v_gene: TRBV10-3
len: 12
j_gene: TRBJ2-7
d_gene: -
abundance: -
CDR3aa: CAISLSSYEQYF
CDR3nt: TGTGCCATCAGCCTTTCCTCCTACGAGCAGTACTTC

v_gene: TRBV7-8
len: 17
j_gene: TRBJ1-4
d_gene: -
abundance: -
CDR3aa: CASSRLLGLPTNEKLFF
CDR3nt: TGTGCCAGCAGCCGTCTTCTGGGACTACCAACTAATGAAAAACTGTTTTTT

v_gene: TRBV19
len: 14
j_gene: TRBJ1-6
d_gene: -
abundance: few
CDR3aa: CASSIRDKNSPLHF
CDR3nt: TGTGCCAGTAGTATCCGGGATAAAAATTCACCCCTCCACTTT

v_gene: TRBV28
len: 14
j_gene: TRBJ2-4
d_gene: -
abundance: -
CDR3aa: CASSPPGYHRSRYF
CDR3nt: TGTGCCAGCAGTCCCCCGGGCTACCACAGGTCACGGTACTTC

v_gene: TRBV13
len: 14
j_gene: TRBJ2-7
d_gene: -
abundance: few
CDR3aa: CASSPGNVPHEQYF
CDR3nt: TGTGCCAGCAGCCCGGGGAATGTGCCCCACGAGCAGTACTTC

v_gene: TRBV6-1
len: 14
j_gene: TRBJ2-2
d_gene: -
abundance: -
CDR3aa: CASSAGHPTGELFF
CDR3nt: TGTGCCAGCAGTGCAGGACATCCCACCGGGGAGCTGTTTTTT

v_gene: TRBV5-4
len: 15
j_gene: TRBJ1-2
d_gene: -
abundance: -
CDR3aa: CASSPRMSASNGYTF
CDR3nt: TGTGCCAGCAGCCCCAGGATGAGTGCGAGCAATGGCTACACCTTC

v_gene: TRBV5-4
len: 15
j_gene: TRBJ1-4
d_gene: -
abundance: once
CDR3aa: CASSLGPREIVKLFF
CDR3nt: TGTGCCAGCAGCTTGGGACCGCGAGAGATAGTGAAACTGTTTTTT

v_gene: TRBV18
len: 20
j_gene: TRBJ2-1
d_gene: TRBD2
abundance: -
CDR3aa: CASSPPVRLADSSSYNEQFF
CDR3nt: TGTGCCAGCTCACCACCGGTTCGGCTAGCGGATTCGAGCTCCTACAATGAGCAGTTCTTC

v_gene: TRBV18
len: 14
j_gene: TRBJ1-2
d_gene: -
abundance: -
CDR3aa: CASSPNRDNYGYTF
CDR3nt: TGTGCCAGCTCACCGAACCGGGATAACTATGGCTACACCTTC

v_gene: TRBV9
len: 11
j_gene: TRBJ1-5
d_gene: -
abundance: once
CDR3aa: CASSVNQPQHF
CDR3nt: TGTGCCAGCAGCGTAAATCAGCCCCAGCATTTT

v_gene: TRBV4-3
len: 14
j_gene: TRBJ1-4
d_gene: -
abundance: -
CDR3aa: CASSPSIRGEKLFF
CDR3nt: TGCGCCAGCAGCCCGAGTATCAGAGGTGAAAAACTGTTTTTT

v_gene: TRBV5-1
len: 14
j_gene: TRBJ2-5
d_gene: TRBD2
abundance: once
CDR3aa: CASATSTSGETQYF
CDR3nt: TGCGCCAGCGCGACCTCGACTAGCGGAGAGACCCAGTACTTC

v_gene: TRBV6-5
len: 14
j_gene: TRBJ1-3
d_gene: -
abundance: few
CDR3aa: CASSYSTRGNTIYF
CDR3nt: TGTGCCAGCAGTTACTCGACAAGAGGAAACACCATATATTTT

v_gene: TRBV4-1
len: 13
j_gene: TRBJ2-2
d_gene: -
abundance: -
CDR3aa: CASSPGYTGELFF
CDR3nt: TGCGCCAGCAGCCCGGGATACACCGGGGAGCTGTTTTTT

v_gene: TRBV6-5
len: 12
j_gene: TRBJ2-7
d_gene: -
abundance: -
CDR3aa: CASRTQGYEQYF
CDR3nt: TGTGCCAGCAGGACTCAGGGTTACGAGCAGTACTTC

v_gene: TRBV7-2
len: 14
j_gene: TRBJ1-6
d_gene: -
abundance: -
CDR3aa: CASSQHGRNSSLHF
CDR3nt: TGTGCCAGCAGCCAACACGGGCGGAATTCATCCCTCCACTTT

v_gene: TRBV5-6
len: 15
j_gene: TRBJ1-2
d_gene: TRBD1
abundance: -
CDR3aa: CASRADGQGAYGYTF
CDR3nt: TGTGCCAGCAGAGCGGACGGACAGGGGGCCTATGGCTACACCTTC

v_gene: TRBV4-1
len: 15
j_gene: TRBJ1-4
d_gene: TRBD1
abundance: -
CDR3aa: CASSQYRGVREKLFF
CDR3nt: TGCGCCAGCAGCCAATACAGGGGGGTACGGGAAAAACTGTTTTTT

v_gene: TRBV7-2
len: 15
j_gene: TRBJ1-2
d_gene: TRBD1
abundance: few
CDR3aa: CASTPPGQRNYGYTF
CDR3nt: TGTGCCAGCACCCCACCGGGACAGAGAAACTATGGCTACACCTTC

v_gene: TRBV6-5
len: 14
j_gene: TRBJ2-3
d_gene: -
abundance: once
CDR3aa: CASSLAKSTDTQYF
CDR3nt: TGTGCCAGCAGTTTAGCAAAGAGCACAGATACGCAGTATTTT

v_gene: TRBV7-3
len: 13
j_gene: TRBJ2-7
d_gene: -
abundance: -
CDR3aa: CASSQQGVDEQYF
CDR3nt: TGTGCCAGCAGCCAGCAGGGTGTCGACGAGCAGTACTTC

v_gene: TRBV7-2
len: 13
j_gene: TRBJ1-5
d_gene: TRBD1
abundance: -
CDR3aa: CASSSQGAQPQHF
CDR3nt: TGTGCCAGCAGCTCCCAGGGGGCACAGCCCCAGCATTTT

v_gene: TRBV29-1
len: 13
j_gene: TRBJ2-3
d_gene: TRBD2
abundance: -
CDR3aa: CSVGGLAVRAQYF
CDR3nt: TGCAGCGTTGGGGGACTAGCGGTCCGCGCGCAGTATTTT